What follows is one T cell receptor beta chain and its context. Its antigen is unknown. This sample was taken from a study of circulating and synovial CD4+ cells in juvenile arthritis. The study, taken as a whole, reports: The pathogenic-like versus bulk T cell difference escaped Vbeta family analysis.

Assay used: immunoSEQ multiplex PCR; TCRdb lists only in-frame clones, some missing. Among tens of thousands of clones listed, roughly 95% were seen once. The TCR originated in a human donor with juvenile idiopathic arthritis. The material sequenced was CD4+ T cells from blood.

CDR3 region: CSVEDLPRSWASTEAFF. The CDR3, as DNA: TGCAGCGTTGAAGATCTCCCCCGCTCTTGGGCGAGCACTGAAGCTTTCTTT. V is TRBV29-1 and J is TRBJ1-1; no clear D. Germline V gene lookup returns CDR1 SQVTM and CDR2 ANQGSEA. V was clipped by 0 bases and J by 4 bases, with 21 bases between them. The CDR3 is 17 residues long. Filled out from reference TRBV29-1 and TRBJ1-1, the complete variable domain reads SAVISQKPSRDICQRGTSLTIQCQVDSQVTMMFWYRQQPGQSLTLIATANQGSEATYESGFVIDKFPISRPNLTFSTLTVSNMSPEDSSIYLCSVEDLPRSWASTEAFFGQGTRLTVV.